A selection of T cell receptor beta chains follows, all from one sample in a study of OX40 agonist ivuxolimab in advanced cancers. Libraries were prepared by immunoSEQ multiplex PCR; TCRdb keeps only in-frame clonotypes and omits some of them. The table has 65,000 to 100,000 clones, 75% to 95% seen once; the top ten hold approximately 7%. Sequenced material: CD4+ or CD8+ T cells sorted from blood, taken in a trial of the OX40 agonist ivuxolimab. The receptors come from an adult with an advanced solid tumor such as melanoma, head and neck, liver or kidney cancer. CDR3s include the opening cysteine and the closing phenylalanine or tryptophan. D genes are given only for firm matches.

TRBJ2-2,TRBV7-3,.,CASSLLSTGELFF
TRBJ1-5,TRBV5-1,.,CASSLDSHNQPQHF
TRBJ2-1,TRBV28,TRBD2,CASSGSSLAGFTDEQFF
TRBJ2-1,TRBV27,TRBD1,CASRQGIREQFF
TRBJ2-2,TRBV28,TRBD2,CASRNTGTSGTGELFF
TRBJ1-2,TRBV5-8,TRBD1,CASSFGQGYGYTF
TRBJ2-5,TRBV30,.,CAWSTGQETQYF
TRBJ2-3,TRBV6-1,TRBD1,CASSRQGWETDTQYF
TRBJ2-5,TRBV18,.,CASSAQETQYF
TRBJ2-7,TRBV27,.,CASSSVLRPYEQYF
TRBJ2-7,TRBV11-2,.,CASSFPLGPREQYF
TRBJ2-1,TRBV29-1,.,CSVEDLRGMGQFF
TRBJ2-5,TRBV10-3,TRBD2,CAISESAGIGGETQYF
TRBJ2-1,TRBV11-3,.,CASSLTSLDGINEQFF
TRBJ1-5,TRBV6-1,.,CASSEATDARAQHF
TRBJ2-1,TRBV25-1,TRBD2,CASSRTSGISGNEQFF
TRBJ1-2,TRBV28,.,CASSFWIANYGYTF
TRBJ2-2,TRBV18,.,CASSPEWGGTGELFF
TRBJ1-3,TRBV6-6,.,CASSFRGVSGNTIYF
TRBJ2-7,TRBV19,TRBD1,CASSSRTGKVHEQYF
TRBJ1-5,TRBV7-2,.,CASSLSRNQPQHF
TRBJ2-3,TRBV6-6,.,CASTRATDTQYF
TRBJ2-3,TRBV7-9,.,CASSFRALGQYF
TRBJ1-3,TRBV28,TRBD1,CASRDSGTGYGNTIYF
TRBJ2-3,TRBV11-3,.,CASFPTDTQYF
TRBJ2-7,TRBV5-4,TRBD2,CASSTGLAGAAGGGEQYF
TRBJ1-1,TRBV15,.,CATSRDTAQTEAFF
TRBJ2-3,TRBV19,TRBD1,CASSISGTDTDTQYF
TRBJ1-5,TRBV30,.,CAWSNGLDQPQHF
TRBJ1-2,TRBV6-6,.,CASSRPSSGTDGYTF
TRBJ2-2,TRBV11-2,TRBD2,CASSPGLAGVAGELFF
TRBJ2-1,TRBV28,.,CASSFLASQTSYNEQFF
TRBJ1-2,TRBV27,TRBD1,CASRVTGQLYGYTF
TRBJ1-1,TRBV6-5,.,CASSRTVRHTEAFF
TRBJ2-7,TRBV28,.,CASRGAAGAYSYEQYF
TRBJ2-7,TRBV5-1,TRBD1,CASSYRPDRDYEQYF
TRBJ2-1,TRBV30,TRBD1,CAWSDQQGGRRQFF
TRBJ2-5,TRBV6-1,TRBD2,CASSRAGGSETQYF
TRBJ1-4,TRBV2,.,CAGKYGWNEKLFF
TRBJ2-7,TRBV28,.,CASSLGRGGEQYF
TRBJ2-5,TRBV11-2,.,CASSLIRNRGETQYF
TRBJ2-5,TRBV5-1,TRBD2,CASSPGGETQYF
TRBJ1-2,TRBV5-1,TRBD1,CASSPTGDRGYTF
TRBJ1-5,TRBV6-1,TRBD1,CASSVGQGANQPQHF
TRBJ1-1,TRBV19,TRBD1,CASTPSGTGGITEAFF